A single sample gave rise to the 5 T cell receptor beta chains below, sequenced in a study of cytomegalovirus exposure and HLA in healthy donors (dated by TCRdb to between 2016 and 2019). Library preparation was by the immunoSEQ multiplex PCR assay. For the multiplex PCR, a mixture combining 60 forward primers for TCR Vbeta segments and 13 reverse primers for TCR Jbeta segments was used. TCRdb's version of the immuneACCESS table is confined to in-frame rearrangements and falls short of the full clone set. An unresolved V gene accounts for under half of the shortfall where checked; the remainder is of unknown origin. This sample holds roughly 200,000 clones; approximately 80% were observed only once. 0.5% to 0.8% of the sample belongs to the ten largest clones. The sequenced sample consisted of PBMCs. Receptors originate from a boy aged 5-17 years in good health and CMV-seronegative.

This clone was observed a single time. The chain is built from TRBV6-1 and TRBJ1-1; D ambiguous. Trimming pared 3 bases from V and 11 bases from J, leaving 19 bases between. CDR1 MNHNS and CDR2 SASEGT come from the germline V gene. CDR3 length: 14 amino acids. CDR3 region: CASSELDAATRAFF. The CDR3 region has the DNA TGTGCCAGCAGTGAGCTAGACGCGGCTACGCGGGCTTTCTTT.

The V call is TRBV6-1, the J call TRBJ2-7, with TRBD2 matching 7 bases. Looked up from germline, CDR1 is MNHNS and CDR2 is SASEGT. The J segment lost 4 bases and the V segment lost 7 bases, leaving 13 bases of the junction unmatched. The CDR3 is 15 amino acids. Here the CDR3 reads CASTDRLGGSYEQYF. The CDR3 DNA is TGTGCCAGCACCGACCGGCTGGGAGGGTCTTACGAGCAGTACTTC.

The genes are TRBV9 and TRBJ1-6; D call uncertain. Deletions cut 2 bases from V and 11 bases from J, with 8 bases between. This CDR3 region has 12 residues. The germline V gene has CDR1 SGDLS and CDR2 YYNGEE. The CDR3 DNA sequence: TGTGCCAGCAGCGTTTCCGGTACACCCCTCCACTTT. Translating gives CASSVSGTPLHF.

The CDR3 DNA reads TGCGCCAGCAGTCAGGGGTCCAGCTCTGGAAACACCATATATTTT. It codes for CASSQGSSSGNTIYF. The rearrangement joins TRBV5-1 to TRBJ1-3, with D perhaps matching TRBD1 (6 bases). CDR1 is SGHRS and CDR2 is YFSETQ in the germline V gene. CDR3 length: 15 residues. V was trimmed by 5 bases and J by 0 bases, leaving 12 bases between them.

The rearrangement joins TRBV29-1 to TRBJ1-2; the D is unclear. Trimming removed 3 bases at V and 4 bases at J, with 18 bases between. The CDR3 has 15 amino acids. Germline CDR1 and CDR2: SQVTM and ANQGSEA. In nucleotides, the CDR3 is TGCAGCGTTGATAGTGACAAGGTCCCTATCTATGGCTACACCTTC. Its protein product is CSVDSDKVPIYGYTF.